The TCR beta chain described here comes from a study of CXCR3-negative and CXCR3-positive naive CD8 T cells. Regarding the study as a whole: Against CXCR3-negative naive cells, CXCR3-positive naive cells showed more hydrophobic TRB CDR3s. Sequencing showed both naive subsets with comparably high diversity, and memory CD8+ cells much lower. With surface CD5 comparable between naive subsets, TCR strength was estimated using properties derived from the TRB CDR3.

Subsets of CD8+ T cells were each sorted in triplicate at approximately 300,000 cells apiece. Naive CD8+ T cells showed a CD45RO-CCR7+CD27+CD95- phenotype. With UMI labels, 5' RACE was used to prepare the TRB cDNA libraries. No DNA is given; TCRdb re-called the 5' RACE reads and lists each CDR3 protein once. Its table records about 56,000 distinct CDR3 sequences. For this clonotype: Its antigen is undetermined.

The material sequenced was naive CXCR3+ CD8+ T cells from blood. Indicated subset: CD45RO-CCR7+CD27+CD95- naive CD8+ T cells expressing CXCR3 (TNR3+). The clonotype was recovered from a human donor in good health. Some clones in this sample may be carry-over from other donors' samples.

CDR3 amino acids: CASSYDRSYEQYF. The chain combines TRBV6-2 or TRBV6-3 with TRBJ2-7. CDR1 and CDR2 (germline): MNHEY, SVGEGT. This CDR3 contains 13 residues.